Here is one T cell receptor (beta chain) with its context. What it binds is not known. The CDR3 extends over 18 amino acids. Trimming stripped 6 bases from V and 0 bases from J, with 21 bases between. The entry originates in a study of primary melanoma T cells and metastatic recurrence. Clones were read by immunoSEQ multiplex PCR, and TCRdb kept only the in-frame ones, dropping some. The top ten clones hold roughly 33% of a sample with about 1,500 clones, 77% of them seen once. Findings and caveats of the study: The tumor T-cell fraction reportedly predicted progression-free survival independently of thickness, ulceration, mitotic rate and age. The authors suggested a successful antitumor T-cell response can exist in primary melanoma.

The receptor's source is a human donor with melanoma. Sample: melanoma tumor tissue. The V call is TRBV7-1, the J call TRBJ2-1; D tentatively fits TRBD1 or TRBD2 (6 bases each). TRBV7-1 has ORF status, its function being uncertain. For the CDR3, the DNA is TGTGCCAGCAGGTTGTCGGGACTTGGGGGCCGCTCCTACAATGAGCAGTTCTTC. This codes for CASRLSGLGGRSYNEQFF.